The text below deals with one T cell receptor beta chain. The method was immunoSEQ multiplex PCR; TCRdb's version includes in-frame clones alone and lacks a portion of them. The sample consists of 100,000 or so clones, less than 75% of them appearing once. The germline V gene has CDR1 SGHDT and CDR2 YYEEEE. The CDR3 runs to 15 residues. The V end was cut by 2 bases, the J end by 2 bases, with 11 bases between. The entry originates in a study of shared clonotypes between healthy human individuals. The clonotype comes from a woman between 25 and 40 years old in good health. The chain couples TRBV5-6 to TRBJ2-1, with TRBD1 as a possible D gene (6 bases). Specimen: memory CD8+ T cells sorted from blood. Subset indicated: CD45RO+ cells pooled with CCR7-negative TemRA cells. The CDR3 loop is CASSFPGQPYNEQFF. CDR3 coding DNA: TGTGCCAGCAGCTTCCCGGGACAACCCTACAATGAGCAGTTCTTC.